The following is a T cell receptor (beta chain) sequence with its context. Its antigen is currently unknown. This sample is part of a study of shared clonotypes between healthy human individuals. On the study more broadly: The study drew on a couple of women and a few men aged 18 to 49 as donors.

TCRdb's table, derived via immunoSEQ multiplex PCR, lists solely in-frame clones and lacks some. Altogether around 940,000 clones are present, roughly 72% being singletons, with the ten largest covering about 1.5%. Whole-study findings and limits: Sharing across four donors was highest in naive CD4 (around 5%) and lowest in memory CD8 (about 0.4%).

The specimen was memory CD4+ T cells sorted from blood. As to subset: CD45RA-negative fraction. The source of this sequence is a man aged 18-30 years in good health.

The CDR3 sequence: CASSSLGGGPYQETQYF. The CDR3 DNA is TGTGCCAGCAGCTCCCTCGGGGGAGGGCCTTACCAAGAGACCCAGTACTTC. The chain has TRBV9 and TRBJ2-5; 7 bases match TRBD2. Germline CDR1 and CDR2: SGDLS and YYNGEE. After removal of 4 bases from V and 0 bases from J, the junction contained 12 bases not matched to a gene. The length of the CDR3 is 17 residues.